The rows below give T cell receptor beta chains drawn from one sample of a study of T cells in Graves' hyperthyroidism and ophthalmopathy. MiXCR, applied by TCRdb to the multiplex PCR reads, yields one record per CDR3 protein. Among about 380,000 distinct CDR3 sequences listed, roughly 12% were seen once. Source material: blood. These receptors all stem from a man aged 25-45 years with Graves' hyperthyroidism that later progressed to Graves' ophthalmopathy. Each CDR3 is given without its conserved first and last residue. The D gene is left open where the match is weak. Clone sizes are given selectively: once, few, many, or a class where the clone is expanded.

ASSYSNMGPLYGYT	NA	TRBV6-5	TRBJ1-2	few
ASSPPGQGNYNEQF	TRBD1	TRBV13	TRBJ2-1	few
ASSLGYRIYEQY	NA	TRBV7-9	TRBJ2-7	many
ASSLSQGALETQY	TRBD1	TRBV5-1	TRBJ2-5	many
ASSLKGHEQY	NA	TRBV28	TRBJ2-7	many
AWTYNRGGARYNEQF	NA	TRBV30	TRBJ2-1	NA
ASSIVDRGHEQF	TRBD1	TRBV19	TRBJ2-1	few
ASSYDHRGEYGYT	TRBD1	TRBV6-1	TRBJ1-2	many
ASGHGLGTDTQY	NA	TRBV19	TRBJ2-3	NA
ASSLGSWGQQNTEAF	NA	TRBV28	TRBJ1-1	many
ASSPGGTMGTDTQY	NA	TRBV11-3	TRBJ2-3	few
ASGFWRFYFYNEQF	NA	TRBV12-5	TRBJ2-1	few
ASSPHGGAVNEQF	NA	TRBV7-9	TRBJ2-1	few
SVELAAVSYEQY	NA	TRBV29-1	TRBJ2-7	NA
ASSHSGTGTGSTDTQY	TRBD1	TRBV14	TRBJ2-3	NA
ASSDRGGQPQH	NA	TRBV2	TRBJ1-5	NA
AGLAVGPDTQY	NA	TRBV2	TRBJ2-3	NA
ASSQDFWAYEQY	NA	TRBV5-5	TRBJ2-7	many
ASSRGGTGNSPLH	TRBD1	TRBV5-1	TRBJ1-6	NA
SVEDLHDGYT	NA	TRBV29-1	TRBJ1-2	few
ASSSTSGPDTQY	TRBD2	TRBV7-2	TRBJ2-3	many
ASSPLSTGYGYT	NA	TRBV5-1	TRBJ1-2	NA
ASRSLPGGDGYT	TRBD1	TRBV5-1	TRBJ1-2	many
ASSYSWVQETQY	NA	TRBV6-6	TRBJ2-5	many
ASSVEEGTAF	NA	TRBV9	TRBJ1-1	many
ASSLDPGLEAF	NA	TRBV7-2	TRBJ1-1	few
ASGHRGQTDTQY	TRBD1	TRBV12-5	TRBJ2-3	many
ASSLVGAKETQY	NA	TRBV27	TRBJ2-5	many
ASSRTSGGFIAYEQY	TRBD2	TRBV7-9	TRBJ2-7	few
ASSYSATPSGNTIY	NA	TRBV6-5	TRBJ1-3	few
ASSVDGLYGYT	NA	TRBV6-1	TRBJ1-2	NA
ASERGTGELF	NA	TRBV12-5	TRBJ2-2	many
ASSFLRRETQY	NA	TRBV12-3/TRBV12-4	TRBJ2-5	many
ATSSVPRGVHEQY	TRBD2	TRBV15	TRBJ2-7	many
ASLHDRNTEAF	NA	TRBV2	TRBJ1-1	many
ASRSRQGSFEKLF	TRBD1	TRBV2	TRBJ1-4	many
SARDSSASYNSPLH	NA	TRBV20-1	TRBJ1-6	NA
ASSLFPGYGQPQH	NA	TRBV7-7	TRBJ1-5	NA
ASSSRESGNTIY	NA	TRBV7-9	TRBJ1-3	NA
ASSLARGTPLH	NA	TRBV28	TRBJ1-6	many
ASRPGRNSGNTIY	NA	TRBV27	TRBJ1-3	NA
ASSFGGQANEQF	NA	TRBV5-6	TRBJ2-1	many
ASSHRGDEQF	TRBD1	TRBV18	TRBJ2-1	many
ASSQGGTSVYSYNEQF	TRBD2	TRBV3-1	TRBJ2-1	many
ASSTTVAWANVLT	NA	TRBV5-6	TRBJ2-6	few
ASSQPGRNRYGYT	NA	TRBV3-1	TRBJ1-2	once
ASSLLSGGLGANVLT	TRBD2	TRBV27	TRBJ2-6	few
SARKGQNYEQY	TRBD1	TRBV20-1	TRBJ2-7	NA
ASSVRASGELF	NA	TRBV2	TRBJ2-2	many
ASSVGGSPIYEQY	NA	TRBV9	TRBJ2-7	many
SARLDRGPNSPLH	TRBD1	TRBV20-1	TRBJ1-6	many
ASSYRDTYNEQF	NA	TRBV6-5	TRBJ2-1	many
AISLGTDFKNEQY	TRBD1	TRBV10-3	TRBJ2-7	NA
SARETGGSSPLH	TRBD1	TRBV20-1	TRBJ1-6	many
ASKRLAEQF	NA	TRBV19	TRBJ2-1	NA
ASSLDRQENTEAF	NA	TRBV11-3	TRBJ1-1	many
SARGTTNYGYT	NA	TRBV20-1	TRBJ1-2	many
ASSQFPNQPQH	NA	TRBV3-1	TRBJ1-5	few